These 27 T cell receptor beta chains were all obtained from the same sample, sequenced in a study of T cell repertoires in cytomegalovirus infection. TCRdb redid the calling of the reads with MiXCR, one entry per CDR3 protein. The sample has 300,000 or so distinct CDR3 sequences; about 8.8% are singletons. The sample was PBMCs. Source of these receptors: a human donor in good health (CMV status not recorded). Some clones in this sample may be carry-over from other donors' samples.

The chain joins TRBV29-1 to TRBJ2-7; TRBD2 aligns across 7 bases. The length of the CDR3 is 15 residues. The germline CDR1 and CDR2 sequences are SQVTM and ANQGSEA. Trimming cost V 0 bases and J 0 bases; bases outside gene matches: 5. CDR3 in DNA: TGCAGCGTTGAAGATCCCGGGGGGTCCTCCTACGAGCAGTACTTC. The encoded protein is CSVEDPGGSSYEQYF.

This clonotype has a handful of counts. The chain employs TRBV29-1 and TRBJ2-5; D may be TRBD1 or TRBD2 (5 bases each). CDR3 length: 13 amino acids. Trimming took off 3 bases at V and 6 bases at J, with 14 bases between the two ends. Germline V CDR1 and CDR2: SQVTM, ANQGSEA. The CDR3 here is CSVDGGGDQTQYF. The CDR3 nucleotides read TGCAGCGTTGATGGGGGTGGTGATCAGACCCAGTACTTC.

This clonotype has a count of ten or more. The gene calls are TRBV6-1 and TRBJ1-2; D is unclear. V lost 5 bases and J lost 5, with 12 bases in between. This CDR3 comprises 13 residues. Per the germline V gene, CDR1 is MNHNS and CDR2 is SASEGT. This chain's CDR3 is CASSPDGFYGYTF. In DNA form, the CDR3 reads TGTGCCAGCAGTCCGGACGGTTTTTATGGCTACACCTTC.

This clonotype was seen ten or more times. The chain carries TRBV5-5 and TRBJ2-1; D may be TRBD1 (5 bases). Germline V gene lookup returns CDR1 SGHKS and CDR2 YYEKEE (reference sequence). This CDR3 has 16 amino acids. V lost 0 bases and J lost 0, with 10 bases in between. The CDR3: CASSLGRGNSYNEQFF. The CDR3 DNA is TGTGCCAGCAGCTTGGGAAGGGGTAACTCCTACAATGAGCAGTTCTTC.

The gene calls are TRBV9 and TRBJ1-1, with TRBD1 as a possible D gene (5 bases). Trimming shortened V by 0 bases and J by 1 base, and 13 bases separated the two germline ends. CDR1 and CDR2 from the germline V gene are SGDLS and YYNGEE. The CDR3 spans 16 residues. The CDR3 bases are TGTGCCAGCAGCGTAGGGCAGGGAAGGGGGAACACTGAAGCTTTCTTT. It translates to CASSVGQGRGNTEAFF.

This clonotype was seen repeatedly, ten times or more. The chain joins TRBV25-1 to TRBJ2-1, with TRBD2 identical over 9 bases. The length of the CDR3 is 19 residues. Germline lookup yields CDR1 MGHDK and CDR2 SYGVNS. Trimming cost V 1 base and J 6 bases; bases outside gene matches: 16. DNA for the CDR3: TGTGCCAGCAGTGAATGGCGGGGGGGCATGGACATTCGCGGCAATGAGCAGTTCTTC. Translation gives CASSEWRGGMDIRGNEQFF.

This chain joins TRBV28 and TRBJ1-3; D call uncertain. Germline V gene sequence: CDR1 MDHEN, CDR2 SYDVKM. Trimming removed 6 bases at V and 4 bases at J, with 10 bases between. This CDR3 is built from 13 residues. The CDR3 sequence: CASSGMVGNTIYF. The CDR3 DNA sequence: TGTGCCAGCAGCGGGATGGTCGGAAACACCATATATTTT.

This clonotype was recorded at least ten times. The rearrangement uses TRBV7-2 and TRBJ1-5; 7 bases map to TRBD1. There are 16 residues in the CDR3. CDR1 and CDR2 from the germline V gene are SGHTA and FQGNSA. The trim removed 3 bases at V and 2 bases at J, leaving 7 bases unmatched. The CDR3 coding sequence is TGTGCCAGCAGCTTTCAGGGGGGGCAAGGCAATCAGCCCCAGCATTTT. Residues: CASSFQGGQGNQPQHF.

This chain uses TRBV19 with TRBJ2-7, with unresolved D. The germline V gene has CDR1 LNHDA and CDR2 SQIVND (reference sequence). CDR3 length: 12 amino acids. The V gene lost 5 bases and the J gene lost 5 bases, with 10 bases spanning the gap. CDR3: CASSQGYHEQYF. Here the CDR3 DNA reads TGTGCCAGTAGTCAAGGATATCACGAGCAGTACTTC.

This clonotype was seen many times. The chain recombines TRBV7-2 with TRBJ2-5; 9 nucleotides align to TRBD1. CDR1 SGHTA and CDR2 FQGNSA come from the germline V gene. This CDR3 contains 16 residues. J lost 4 bases, V lost 6 bases, and 12 bases had no gene match. CDR3: CASSSMTGGGRETQYF. CDR3 DNA: TGTGCCAGCAGTTCCATGACAGGGGGTGGGAGAGAGACCCAGTACTTC.

The V and J genes are TRBV20-1 and TRBJ1-2; D is possibly TRBD1 (6 bases). V lost 1 base to trimming and J lost 6 bases, with 9 bases between them. The CDR3 extends over 12 amino acids. Germline CDR1 DFQATT, CDR2 SNEGSKA (reference sequence). CDR3 DNA sequence: TGCAGTGCTAGAGGGACAGCCGATGGCTACACCTTC. This encodes CSARGTADGYTF.

The table lists this clonotype with a few counts. The chain is built from TRBV11-1 and TRBJ2-2; D is uncertain. With 4 bases removed from V and 3 bases from J, the gap between germline ends came to 21 bases. CDR1 and CDR2 from the germline V gene are SGHAT and FQDESV (reference sequence). The CDR3 is 18 amino acids. The CDR3: CASSSPRWRRDDTGELFF. CDR3 nucleotides: TGTGCCAGCAGCTCTCCCCGGTGGCGGCGCGATGACACCGGGGAGCTGTTTTTT.

In this sample, this clonotype turned up a few times. The chain carries TRBV6-2 or TRBV6-3 and TRBJ2-5, with D tentatively TRBD2 (5 bases). The CDR3 loop spans 14 amino acids. From germline, CDR1 is MNHEY and CDR2 SVGEGT. Trimming pared 0 bases from V and 5 bases from J, leaving 10 bases between. The CDR3 sequence is CASSYSTRRETQYF. The CDR3 DNA reads as TGTGCCAGCAGTTACTCGACCAGGAGGGAGACCCAGTACTTC.

As concerns this clonotype: This may be a read error: a much more frequent sequence differs by one nucleotide. This sequence joins TRBV6-1 and TRBJ2-7, with D possibly matching TRBD2 (6 bases). This CDR3 is built from 15 residues. CDR1 and CDR2 (germline): MNHNS, SASEGT. Between the trimmed V and J ends, which lost 4 bases and 0 bases, there was a span of 13 bases. CDR3 nucleotide sequence: TGTGCCAGCAGTGGCGGGACTCAGTACTCCTACGAGCAGTACTTC. Translation gives CASSGGTQYSYEQYF.

This clonotype occurred many times. The rearrangement links TRBV19 to TRBJ1-5; 10 nucleotides match TRBD1. CDR1 and CDR2 (germline): LNHDA, SQIVND (reference sequence). V lost 4 bases to trimming and J lost 10 bases; unmatched junction nucleotides: 10. The CDR3 sequence is 15 residues long. The CDR3 protein is CASSTLDRGINPQHF. CDR3 DNA sequence: TGTGCCAGTAGTACATTGGACAGGGGGATAAATCCCCAGCATTTT. Combining the CDR3 with reference TRBV19 and TRBJ1-5 gives the whole variable domain DGGITQSPKYLFRKEGQNVTLSCEQNLNHDAMYWYRQDPGQGLRLIYYSQIVNDFQKGDIAEGYSVSREKKESFPLTVTSAQKNPTAFYLCASSTLDRGINPQHFGDGTRLSIL.

This clonotype has a count of ten or more. V is TRBV20-1 and J is TRBJ2-5; TRBD1 matches at 7 bases. Trimming took 5 bases from V and 2 from J; bases not matched to a gene: 11. There are 15 residues in the CDR3. Germline lookup yields CDR1 DFQATT and CDR2 SNEGSKA (reference sequence). The CDR3 here is CSARQRRQGQETQYF. For the CDR3, the DNA is TGCAGTGCTCGACAACGCAGACAGGGTCAAGAGACCCAGTACTTC.

The sample holds many counts of this clonotype. This chain connects TRBV7-9 to TRBJ2-7, with 8 bases lining up with TRBD2. J gave up 5 bases and V 6 bases, and 6 bases lay outside the gene matches. Germline CDR1 SEHNR, CDR2 FQNEAQ (reference sequence). The CDR3 length is 13 residues. The CDR3: CASSSGGADEQYF. CDR3 DNA: TGTGCCAGCAGTTCCGGGGGGGCCGACGAGCAGTACTTC.

This clonotype was recorded at least ten times. This rearrangement joins TRBV6-2 or TRBV6-3 to TRBJ1-1; D may be TRBD1 (6 bases). The CDR3 is 13 amino acids. Germline loops: CDR1 MNHEY, CDR2 SVGEGT. V shed 11 bases and J shed 0 bases, with 13 bases lying between them. CDR3 bases: TGTGCCGCGAGGGGGTCAATGAACACTGAAGCTTTCTTT. Translated, it gives CAARGSMNTEAFF.

The V and J genes are TRBV14 and TRBJ1-4; 8 bases align to TRBD1. CDR3 size: 18 residues. V shed 5 bases, J shed 10 bases, and the junction held 21 bases outside the gene matches. Germline CDR1 reads SGHDN; CDR2 reads FVKESK. The CDR3 nucleotides read TGTGCCAGCAGCTCCCGACAGGGGACCTTATCAATGGGCGGAAAACTGTTTTTT. It encodes CASSSRQGTLSMGGKLFF.

This clonotype was seen ten or more times. The rearrangement uses TRBV5-4 and TRBJ2-1; D is perhaps TRBD1 (6 bases). CDR3 length: 14 residues. The V and J ends lost 1 base and 7 bases respectively, with 12 bases between them. Germline CDR1 SGHNT, CDR2 YYREEE (reference sequence). The CDR3 loop is CASSLRTARNEQFF. For the CDR3, the DNA is TGTGCCAGCAGCTTGAGGACAGCTAGGAATGAGCAGTTCTTC.

This clonotype was counted ten times or more. The V and J genes are TRBV5-1 and TRBJ1-5; no clear D gene. Germline CDR1 SGHRS, CDR2 YFSETQ. V lost 4 bases and J lost 3, with 8 bases in between. This CDR3 spans 13 amino acids. Here the CDR3 DNA reads TGCGCCAGCAGCCTCCGGTACAATCAGCCCCAGCATTTT. As protein: CASSLRYNQPQHF.

This clonotype was seen at least ten times. V is TRBV20-1 and J is TRBJ1-5; 7 nucleotides align to TRBD1. Germline CDR1 reads DFQATT; CDR2 reads SNEGSKA (reference sequence). The CDR3 consists of 15 residues. V was clipped by 4 bases and J by 6 bases; unmatched bases: 12. CDR3 coding DNA: TGCAGTGCTAAGACGTCACAGGGGTATGGTCAGCCCCAGCATTTT. It yields the protein CSAKTSQGYGQPQHF.

The chain couples TRBV20-1 to TRBJ1-5; D gene ambiguous. The CDR3 spans 14 residues. Germline CDR1 DFQATT, CDR2 SNEGSKA (reference sequence). V was trimmed by 1 base and J by 3 bases, leaving 10 bases between them. The DNA of the CDR3 is TGCAGTGCTAGAGGGACGGAAATCAATCAGCCCCAGCATTTT. Translation: CSARGTEINQPQHF.

This clonotype occurred a few times. The rearrangement links TRBV12-3 or TRBV12-4 to TRBJ1-2; no firm D call. V was cut by 6 bases and J by 6 bases, with 11 bases left in between. This CDR3 region has 12 residues. As DNA, the CDR3 is TGTGCCAGCAGCCCCGAAGGGCATGGCTACACCTTC. Translation: CASSPEGHGYTF.

This clonotype was recorded a few times. The chain recombines TRBV7-6 with TRBJ2-6; 9 bases map to TRBD1. The germline V gene encodes CDR1 SGHVS and CDR2 FNYEAQ. This CDR3 is 17 amino acids long. CDR3 region: CASAPGQGPSGANVLTF. The CDR3 bases are TGTGCTAGCGCGCCGGGACAGGGACCCTCTGGGGCCAACGTCCTGACTTTC. Looking up the rest from reference TRBV7-6 and TRBJ2-6 gives the full variable domain: GAGVSQSPRYKVTKRGQDVALRCDPISGHVSLYWYRQALGQGPEFLTYFNYEAQQDKSGLPNDRFSAERPEGSISTLTIQRTEQRDSAMYRCASAPGQGPSGANVLTFGAGSRLTVL.

The chain is built from TRBV7-9 and TRBJ2-1; a possible D gene is TRBD2 (7 bases). The CDR3 totals 13 residues. V lost 4 bases to trimming and J lost 8 bases, with 12 bases between them. Germline V gene data show CDR1 as SEHNR and CDR2 as FQNEAQ (reference sequence). The chain's CDR3 is CASSWGGRDEQFF. CDR3 in DNA: TGTGCCAGCAGCTGGGGGGGGCGCGATGAGCAGTTCTTC.

This clonotype was picked up many times. The chain combines TRBV6-2 or TRBV6-3 with TRBJ2-1; possibly TRBD2 for D (5 bases). CDR3 length: 15 amino acids. The germline V gene has CDR1 MNHEY and CDR2 SVGEGT. Trimming cost V 5 bases and J 4 bases, with 15 bases left between them. CDR3 in amino acids: CASSPGPGRYNEQFF. Written as DNA, the CDR3 is TGTGCCAGCAGTCCAGGACCGGGAAGATACAATGAGCAGTTCTTC.